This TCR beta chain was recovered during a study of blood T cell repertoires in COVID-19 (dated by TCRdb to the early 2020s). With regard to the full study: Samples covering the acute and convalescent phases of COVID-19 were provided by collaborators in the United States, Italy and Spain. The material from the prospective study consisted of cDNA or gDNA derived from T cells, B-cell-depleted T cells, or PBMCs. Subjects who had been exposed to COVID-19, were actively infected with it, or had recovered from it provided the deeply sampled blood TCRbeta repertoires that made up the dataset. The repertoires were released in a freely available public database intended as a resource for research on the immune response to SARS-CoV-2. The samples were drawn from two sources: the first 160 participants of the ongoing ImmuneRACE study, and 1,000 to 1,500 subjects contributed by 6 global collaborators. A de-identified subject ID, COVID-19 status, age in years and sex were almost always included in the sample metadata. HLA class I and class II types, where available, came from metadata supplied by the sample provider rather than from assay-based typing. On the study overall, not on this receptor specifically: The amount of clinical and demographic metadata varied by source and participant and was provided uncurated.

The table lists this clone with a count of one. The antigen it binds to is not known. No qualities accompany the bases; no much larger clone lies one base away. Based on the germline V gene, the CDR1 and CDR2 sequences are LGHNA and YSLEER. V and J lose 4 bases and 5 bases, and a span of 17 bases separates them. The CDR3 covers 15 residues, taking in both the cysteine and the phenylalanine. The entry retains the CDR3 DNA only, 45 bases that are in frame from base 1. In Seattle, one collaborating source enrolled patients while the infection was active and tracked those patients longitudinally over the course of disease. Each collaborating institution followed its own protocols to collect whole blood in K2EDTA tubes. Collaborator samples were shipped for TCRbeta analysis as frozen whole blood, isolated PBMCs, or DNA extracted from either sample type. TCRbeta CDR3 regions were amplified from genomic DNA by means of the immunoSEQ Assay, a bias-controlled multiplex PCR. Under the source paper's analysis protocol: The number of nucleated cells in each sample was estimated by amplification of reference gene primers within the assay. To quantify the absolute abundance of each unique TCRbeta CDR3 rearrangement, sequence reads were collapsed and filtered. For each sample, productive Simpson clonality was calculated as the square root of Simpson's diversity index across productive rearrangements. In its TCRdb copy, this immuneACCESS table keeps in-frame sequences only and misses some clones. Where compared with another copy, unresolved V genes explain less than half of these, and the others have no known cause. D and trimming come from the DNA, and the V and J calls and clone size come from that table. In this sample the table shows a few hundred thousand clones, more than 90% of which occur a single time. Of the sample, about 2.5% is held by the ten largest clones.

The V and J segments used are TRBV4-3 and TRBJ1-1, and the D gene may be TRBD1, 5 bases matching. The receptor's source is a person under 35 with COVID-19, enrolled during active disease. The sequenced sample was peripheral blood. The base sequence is TGCGCCAGCAGCCCCCTGGGGGGGGGACGGACTGAAGCTTTCTTT. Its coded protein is CASSPLGGGRTEAFF.